Sequencing of this T cell receptor beta chain was carried out in a study of OX40 agonist ivuxolimab in advanced cancers. Study-wide results and caveats: At 0.1 to 3.0 mg/kg, CD4+ and CD8+ blood T cells expanded clonally by week 6. A proportion of nonresponders additionally exhibited low normalized T-cell clonal expansion. People who partly responded at 0.1-3.0 mg/kg had some of the least clonal expansion seen. Expanded clones tended on average to be more numerous among CD8+ T cells than CD4+.

The length of the CDR3 is 16 residues. Measured with immunoSEQ multiplex PCR; TCRdb has only the in-frame clones, and not every one. The sample has 50,000 to 55,000 clones; approximately 90% are singletons. A word on this clone: What it recognizes is unknown.

The clonotype comes from an adult with an advanced solid tumor such as melanoma, head and neck, liver or kidney cancer. The sample here was CD4+ or CD8+ T cells sorted from blood, taken in a trial of the OX40 agonist ivuxolimab. The chain has TRBV21-1 and TRBJ2-3; TRBD1 is taken as the D call from the table, unchecked against the DNA. TRBV21-1 counts as a pseudogene. The CDR3 region is CASRDIGSHGTDTQYF. DNA for the CDR3: TGTGCCAGCAGGGACATTGGCAGTCATGGAACAGATACGCAGTATTTT.